Listed below are T cell receptor beta chains from one sample, sequenced in a study of vaccination and CD4 T cells after COVID-19. TCRdb reanalysed the PCR reads using MiXCR and keeps one entry per CDR3 protein. Of more than 8,000 distinct CDR3 sequences listed, roughly 27% are singletons. No antigens are known for them. Sequencing was performed on CD4+ T cells from blood, cultured in vitro, taken after SARS-CoV-2 vaccination. These receptors were collected from a human donor who had recovered from COVID-19. Both conserved end residues are part of each CDR3.

TRBJ2-2 | TRBV15 | CATSQQGGTGELFF
TRBJ2-2 | TRBV7-3 | CASRRLAGVTGELFF
TRBJ1-2 | TRBV7-9 | CASSPGQGVRGYTF
TRBJ1-1 | TRBV6-2/TRBV6-3 | CASSYRETEAFF
TRBJ2-7 | TRBV27 | CASSPGRYGSYEQYF
TRBJ2-5 | TRBV6-4 | CASSDSVRVRETQYF
TRBJ2-5 | TRBV7-2 | CASSFPVGLRQETQYF
TRBJ2-1 | TRBV21-1 | CASRPYNEQFF
TRBJ2-1 | TRBV19 | CASSRGLAGPNEQFF
TRBJ2-1 | TRBV30 | CAWSGPSNEQFF
TRBJ1-2 | TRBV20-1 | CSARGGGSYGYTF
TRBJ2-7 | TRBV20-1 | CSARGTREQYF
TRBJ1-6 | TRBV6-1 | CASTLRRDYSSPLHF
TRBJ2-2 | TRBV19 | CASKTGTTQGRELFF
TRBJ2-7 | TRBV7-2 | CASSLTTDLYEQYF
TRBJ2-3 | TRBV5-1 | CASSFQLVGTDTQYF
TRBJ2-7 | TRBV6-2/TRBV6-3 | CASSYSEGLTYEQYF
TRBJ2-7 | TRBV7-6 | CASSLGLAYEQYF
TRBJ2-3 | TRBV6-1 | CASRRDRYTDTQYF
TRBJ2-1 | TRBV10-1 | CASSDMVLADRAYNEQFF
TRBJ2-5 | TRBV14 | CASSQDNGYDQETQYF
TRBJ1-5 | TRBV18 | CASSPDRGNQPQHF
TRBJ1-3 | TRBV9 | CASSPRANSGNTIYF
TRBJ2-3 | TRBV28 | CASSFSRSSTDTQYF
TRBJ2-7 | TRBV15 | CATSRESLNYEQYF
TRBJ2-7 | TRBV19 | CASSGARSREQYF
TRBJ1-2 | TRBV10-3 | CAISWDRGSGYTF
TRBJ1-3 | TRBV7-3 | CASSLSAGGYGNTIYF
TRBJ1-1 | TRBV28 | CASSLSTWRAFF
TRBJ2-7 | TRBV19 | CASSIDLAYEQYF
TRBJ2-1 | TRBV20-1 | CRVTSGSLNEQFF
TRBJ2-2 | TRBV5-4 | CASSPVGRPGELFF
TRBJ1-5 | TRBV7-2 | CASSLEAAGVTQPQHF
TRBJ2-3 | TRBV4-3 | CASSGLSLTDTQYF
TRBJ2-3 | TRBV15 | CATSRSRTSGSTDTQYF
TRBJ1-2 | TRBV29-1 | CSVETGGYGYTF
TRBJ2-7 | TRBV7-8 | CASSLTRGEQYF
TRBJ2-7 | TRBV20-1 | CSANLGFFREGPPYSYEQYF
TRBJ1-1 | TRBV20-1 | CSARDSRGRGTEAFF
TRBJ1-2 | TRBV27 | CASSPTGVYGYTF
TRBJ1-6 | TRBV20-1 | CSAKNTQSPLHF
TRBJ1-1 | TRBV18 | CASHSGDGNTEAFF
TRBJ2-2 | TRBV7-2 | CASSLVGLAAGELFF
TRBJ2-2 | TRBV4-3 | CASSTTRAGELFF
TRBJ1-5 | TRBV20-1 | CSARPTGNQPQHF
TRBJ2-3 | TRBV5-8 | CASSRGQKHASSTDTQYF
TRBJ2-5 | TRBV5-4 | CASSGKNRGLGQETQYF